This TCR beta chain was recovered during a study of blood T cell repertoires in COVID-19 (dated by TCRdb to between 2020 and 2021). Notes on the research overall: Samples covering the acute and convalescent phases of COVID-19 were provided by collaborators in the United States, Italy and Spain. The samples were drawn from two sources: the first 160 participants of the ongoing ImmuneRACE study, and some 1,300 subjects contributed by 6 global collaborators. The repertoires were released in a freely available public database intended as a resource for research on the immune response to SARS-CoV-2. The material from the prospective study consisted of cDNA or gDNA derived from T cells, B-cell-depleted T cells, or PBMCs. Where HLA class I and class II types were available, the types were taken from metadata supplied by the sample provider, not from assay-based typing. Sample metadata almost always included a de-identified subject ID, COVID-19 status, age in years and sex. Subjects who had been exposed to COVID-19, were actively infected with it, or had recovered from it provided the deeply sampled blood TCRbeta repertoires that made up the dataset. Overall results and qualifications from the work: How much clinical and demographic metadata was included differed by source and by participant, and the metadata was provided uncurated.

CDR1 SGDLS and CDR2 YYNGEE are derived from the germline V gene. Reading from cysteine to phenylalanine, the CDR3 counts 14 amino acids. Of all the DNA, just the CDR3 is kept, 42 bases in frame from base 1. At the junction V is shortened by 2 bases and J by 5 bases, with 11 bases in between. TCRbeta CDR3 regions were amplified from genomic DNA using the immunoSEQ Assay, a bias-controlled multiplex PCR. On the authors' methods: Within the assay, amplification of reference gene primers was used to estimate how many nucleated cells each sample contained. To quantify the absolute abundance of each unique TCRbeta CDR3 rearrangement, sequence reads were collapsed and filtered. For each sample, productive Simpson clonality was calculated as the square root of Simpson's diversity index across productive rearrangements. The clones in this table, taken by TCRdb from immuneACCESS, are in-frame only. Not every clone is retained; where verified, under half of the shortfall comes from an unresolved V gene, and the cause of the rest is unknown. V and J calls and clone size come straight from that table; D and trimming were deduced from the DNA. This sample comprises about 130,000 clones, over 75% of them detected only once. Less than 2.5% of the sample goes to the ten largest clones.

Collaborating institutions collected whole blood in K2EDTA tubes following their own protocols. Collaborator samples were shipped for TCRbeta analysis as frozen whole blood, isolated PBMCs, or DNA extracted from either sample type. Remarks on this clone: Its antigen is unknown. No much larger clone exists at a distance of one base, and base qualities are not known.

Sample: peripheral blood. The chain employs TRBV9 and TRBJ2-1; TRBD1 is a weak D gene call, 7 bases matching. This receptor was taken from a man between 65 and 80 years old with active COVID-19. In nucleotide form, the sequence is TGTGCCAGCAGCGTCGGGGGACAGCACAATGAGCAGTTCTTC. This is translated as CASSVGGQHNEQFF.